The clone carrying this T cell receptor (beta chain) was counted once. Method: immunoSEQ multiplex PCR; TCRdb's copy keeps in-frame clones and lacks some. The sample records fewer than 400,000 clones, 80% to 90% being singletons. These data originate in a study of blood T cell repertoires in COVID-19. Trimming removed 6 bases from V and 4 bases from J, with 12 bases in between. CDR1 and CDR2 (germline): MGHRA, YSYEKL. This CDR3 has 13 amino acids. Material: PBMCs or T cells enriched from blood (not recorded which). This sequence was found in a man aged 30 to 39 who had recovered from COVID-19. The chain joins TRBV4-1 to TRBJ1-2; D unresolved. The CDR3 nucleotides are TGCGCCAGCAGTCGGGATCTATTCTATGGCTACACCTTC. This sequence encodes CASSRDLFYGYTF.